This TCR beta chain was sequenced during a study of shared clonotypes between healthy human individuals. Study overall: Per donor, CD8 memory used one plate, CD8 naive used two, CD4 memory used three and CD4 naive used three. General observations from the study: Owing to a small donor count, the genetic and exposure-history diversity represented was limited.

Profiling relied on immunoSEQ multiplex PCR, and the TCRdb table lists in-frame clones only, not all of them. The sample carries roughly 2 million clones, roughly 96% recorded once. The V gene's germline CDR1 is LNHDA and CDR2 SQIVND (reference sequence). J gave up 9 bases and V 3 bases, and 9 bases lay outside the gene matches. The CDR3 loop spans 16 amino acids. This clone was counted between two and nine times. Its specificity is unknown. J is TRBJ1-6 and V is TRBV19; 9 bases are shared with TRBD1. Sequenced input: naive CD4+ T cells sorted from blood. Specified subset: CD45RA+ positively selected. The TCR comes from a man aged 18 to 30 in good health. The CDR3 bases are TGTGCCAGTAGTATCTCGGACAGGGGAGTAGGTTCACCCCTCCACTTT. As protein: CASSISDRGVGSPLHF. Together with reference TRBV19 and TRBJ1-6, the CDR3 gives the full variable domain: DGGITQSPKYLFRKEGQNVTLSCEQNLNHDAMYWYRQDPGQGLRLIYYSQIVNDFQKGDIAEGYSVSREKKESFPLTVTSAQKNPTAFYLCASSISDRGVGSPLHFGNGTRLTVT.